This TCR beta chain came from a study of control samples from healthy donors and cancer patients. TCRdb's table, derived via immunoSEQ multiplex PCR, lists solely in-frame clones and lacks some. Of nearly 200,000 clones in the sample, about 89% were seen once. This CDR3 is 15 amino acids long. V shed 1 base, J shed 0 bases, and the junction held 0 bases outside the gene matches. Germline V lookup: CDR1 SGDLS, CDR2 YYNGEE. The clonotype was recovered from a man under 40 in good health. The chain has TRBV9 and TRBJ2-1; 8 bases agree with TRBD2. Sequenced input: blood. The CDR3 loop is CASSVSGSSYNEQFF. In nucleotides, the CDR3 is TGTGCCAGCAGCGTAAGCGGGAGCTCCTACAATGAGCAGTTCTTC.